The text below deals with one TCR beta chain. CDR3 length: 14 amino acids. Germline V lookup: CDR1 SGHNT, CDR2 YENEEA. The V gene lost 2 bases and the J gene lost 3 bases, with 9 bases spanning the gap. The sample originates from a study of T cell responses to AZD1222 COVID-19 vaccine. Measured with immunoSEQ multiplex PCR; TCRdb has only the in-frame clones, and not every one. The data contain 150,000 or so clones, around 89% of them singletons. The V gene is TRBV11-3, the J gene TRBJ2-3; weak D call: TRBD1 (6 bases). This clonotype was obtained from an adult in good health. Sample: peripheral blood, taken on day 0 of AZD1222 vaccination. Here the CDR3 DNA reads TGTGCCAGCAGCTTAAGTAGGGGGACAGATACGCAGTATTTT. Protein product: CASSLSRGTDTQYF.